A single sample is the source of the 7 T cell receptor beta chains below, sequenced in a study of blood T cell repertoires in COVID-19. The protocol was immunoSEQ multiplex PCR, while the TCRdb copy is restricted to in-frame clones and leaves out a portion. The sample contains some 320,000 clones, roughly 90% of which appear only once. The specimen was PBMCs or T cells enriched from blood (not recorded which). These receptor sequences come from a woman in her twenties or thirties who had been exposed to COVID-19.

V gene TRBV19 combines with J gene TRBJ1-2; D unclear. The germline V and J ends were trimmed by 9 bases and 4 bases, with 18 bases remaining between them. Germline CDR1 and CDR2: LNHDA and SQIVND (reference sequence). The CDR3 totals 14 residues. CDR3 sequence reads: CASQKSSDFYGYTF. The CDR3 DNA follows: TGTGCCAGCCAAAAAAGTTCGGACTTCTATGGCTACACCTTC.

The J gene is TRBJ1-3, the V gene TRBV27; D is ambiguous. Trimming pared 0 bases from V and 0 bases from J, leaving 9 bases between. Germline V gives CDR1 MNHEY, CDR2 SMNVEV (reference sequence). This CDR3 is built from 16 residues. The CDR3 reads CASSLSPPDSGNTIYF. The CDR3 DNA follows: TGTGCCAGCAGTTTATCCCCTCCAGACTCTGGAAACACCATATATTTT.

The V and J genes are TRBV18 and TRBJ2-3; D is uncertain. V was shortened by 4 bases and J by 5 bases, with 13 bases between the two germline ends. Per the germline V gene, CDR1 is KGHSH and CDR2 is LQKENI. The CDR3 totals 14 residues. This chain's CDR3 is CASSHPLRVDTQYF. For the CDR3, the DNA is TGTGCCAGCTCACACCCCTTACGGGTAGATACGCAGTATTTT. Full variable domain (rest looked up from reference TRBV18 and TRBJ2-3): NAGVMQNPRHLVRRRGQEARLRCSPMKGHSHVYWYRQLPEEGLKFMVYLQKENIIDESGMPKERFSAEFPKEGPSILRIQQVVRGDSAAYFCASSHPLRVDTQYFGPGTRLTVL.

Here the CDR3 reads CSVEKTLGTNYGYTF. DNA for the CDR3: TGCAGCGTTGAGAAGACCCTCGGGACAAACTATGGCTACACCTTC. J is TRBJ1-2 and V is TRBV29-1; possibly TRBD1 for D (6 bases). The germline V gene encodes CDR1 SQVTM and CDR2 ANQGSEA. Trimming cost V 3 bases and J 2 bases, with 16 bases left between them. The CDR3 length is 15 residues.

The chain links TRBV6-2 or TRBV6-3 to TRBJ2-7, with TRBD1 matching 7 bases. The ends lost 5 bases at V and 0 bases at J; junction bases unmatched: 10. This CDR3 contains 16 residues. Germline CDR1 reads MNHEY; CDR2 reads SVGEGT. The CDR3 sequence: CASSRAGGVSSYEQYF. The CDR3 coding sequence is TGTGCCAGCAGTAGGGCAGGGGGAGTGAGCTCCTACGAGCAGTACTTC.

DNA of the CDR3: TGTGCTAGTGGTTTATCAGGGGGCGAGGGCAATCAGCCCCAGCATTTT. Translated: CASGLSGGEGNQPQHF. This chain uses TRBV12-5 with TRBJ1-5, with 8 bases aligning to TRBD1. From germline, CDR1 is LGHNT and CDR2 FRNRAP. The J segment lost 2 bases and the V segment lost 3 bases, leaving 6 bases of the junction unmatched. This CDR3 comprises 16 residues.

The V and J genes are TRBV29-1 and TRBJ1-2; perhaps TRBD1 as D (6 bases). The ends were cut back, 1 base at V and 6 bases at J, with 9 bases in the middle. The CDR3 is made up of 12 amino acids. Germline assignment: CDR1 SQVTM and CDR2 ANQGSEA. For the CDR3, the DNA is TGCAGCGTTGAAGGGGGGGGCCATGGCTACACCTTC. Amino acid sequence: CSVEGGGHGYTF.